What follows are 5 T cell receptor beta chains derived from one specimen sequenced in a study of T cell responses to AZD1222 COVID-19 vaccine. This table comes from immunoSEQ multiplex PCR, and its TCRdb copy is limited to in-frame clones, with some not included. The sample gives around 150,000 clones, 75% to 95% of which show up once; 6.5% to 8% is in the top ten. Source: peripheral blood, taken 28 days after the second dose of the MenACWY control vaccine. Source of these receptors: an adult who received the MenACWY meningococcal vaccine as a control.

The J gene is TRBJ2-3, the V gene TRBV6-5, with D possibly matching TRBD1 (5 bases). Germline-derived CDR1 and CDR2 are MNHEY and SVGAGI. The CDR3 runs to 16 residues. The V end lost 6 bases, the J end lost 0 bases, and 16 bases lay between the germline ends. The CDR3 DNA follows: TGTGCCAGCAGCTACAGGTTCTCCTCTAGCACAGATACGCAGTATTTT. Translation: CASSYRFSSSTDTQYF.

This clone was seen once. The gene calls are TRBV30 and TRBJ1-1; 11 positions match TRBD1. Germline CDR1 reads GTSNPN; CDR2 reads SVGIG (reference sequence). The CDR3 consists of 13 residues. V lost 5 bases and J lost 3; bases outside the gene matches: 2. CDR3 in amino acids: CAWGGQGDTEAFF. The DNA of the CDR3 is TGTGCCTGGGGGGGACAGGGGGACACTGAAGCTTTCTTT.

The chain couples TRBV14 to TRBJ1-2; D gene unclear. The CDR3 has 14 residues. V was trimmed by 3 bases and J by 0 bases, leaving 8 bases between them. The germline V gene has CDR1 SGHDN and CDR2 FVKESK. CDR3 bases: TGTGCCAGCAGCCAGCGGCGTACTAACTATGGCTACACCTTC. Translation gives CASSQRRTNYGYTF.

Here the CDR3 reads CASSPPPPAKNIQYF. The DNA of the CDR3 is TGTGCCAGCTCACCACCGCCCCCGGCCAAAAACATTCAGTACTTC. V is TRBV18 and J is TRBJ2-4; D gene unclear. Germline V CDR1 and CDR2: KGHSH, LQKENI. Deletions cut 0 bases from V and 1 base from J, with 7 bases between. The CDR3 has 15 residues.

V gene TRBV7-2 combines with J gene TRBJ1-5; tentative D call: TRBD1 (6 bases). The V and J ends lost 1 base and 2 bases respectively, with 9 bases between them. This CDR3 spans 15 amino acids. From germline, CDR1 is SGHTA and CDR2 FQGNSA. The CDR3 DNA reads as TGTGCCAGCAGCTTAGGGGACACTCGCAATCAGCCCCAGCATTTT. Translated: CASSLGDTRNQPQHF.